This TCR beta chain was captured in a study of CD8+ T cells in alopecia areata. General study results and limits: Resident alphabeta T-cell populations of normal skin are likewise subject to sequencing in scalp samples. Among patients, TCR sharing was less clear than in mice, a difference possibly due in part to HLA diversity in the patient population. Lesional scalp exceeded normal scalp in clonality, especially in alopecia totalis/universalis.

From PBMCs, CD4+ and CD8+ T cells were sorted. This clone has more than one count but fewer than ten. Its specificity is unknown. The sequencing template was cDNA reverse transcribed from extracted RNA. The protocol was immunoSEQ multiplex PCR, while the TCRdb copy is restricted to in-frame clones and leaves out a portion. Seen here are roughly 150,000 clones, 55% observed once, and the top ten hold approximately 4.3%. The CDR3 runs 15 residues. The ends lost 5 bases at V and 1 base at J; junction bases unmatched: 5. CDR1 is GTSNPN, CDR2 SVGIG, per germline (reference sequence). The sample taken for sequencing was CD4+ T cells sorted from blood. The receptor was isolated from a human donor in good health. V usage is TRBV30 and J usage is TRBJ2-2, with 9 bases identical to TRBD1. In DNA, the CDR3 is TGTGCCTGGGGGACAGGGTTGTTGAACACCGGGGAGCTGTTTTTT. Translating gives CAWGTGLLNTGELFF.